This section outlines one T cell receptor (beta chain) sequence together with its context. Its antigen is not known. The junction shows a germline mismatch at one end, possibly a read error. These data originate in a study of blood T cells in healthy people across ages. Findings and caveats of the study: TCR beta diversity was tightly associated with the proportion of naive T cells. Age advanced and TCR beta diversity per million T cells fell, roughly linearly.

Then a second PCR, running about 6 to 11 cycles, was carried out with a sample-barcoded 5' primer and a J-beta primer mix. TCRdb re-analysed the 5' RACE reads in MiXCR, keeping a single row per CDR3 protein. The sample lists more than 1 million distinct CDR3 sequences; under 45% were seen once. The CDR3 runs to 13 residues. Germline V CDR1 and CDR2: MNHEY, SMNVEV (reference sequence). This receptor was obtained from an older woman in good health. What was sequenced was blood. The chain couples TRBV27 to TRBJ1-1; a weak D match, TRBD1 (6 bases). CDR3 sequence (DNA): TGTGGCAGCAGGCCACAGGGGAACACTGAAGCTTTCTTT. It is translated as CGSRPQGNTEAFF.